This TCR beta chain was found in a study of Ad26.COV2.S vaccination and SARS-CoV-2 variants. The study, taken as a whole, reports: The study found higher spike-specific TCR breadth in vaccine than placebo recipients.

Regarding this clone: The antigen is not known.

Method: immunoSEQ multiplex PCR; TCRdb's copy keeps in-frame clones and lacks some. Here the sample spans 400,000 to 500,000 clones, approximately 89% being singletons. Noted treatment: some 20 received Ad26.COV2.S at low or high dose, single or two shots; roughly five received placebo; per-sample allocation not given. Sampling occurred on day 63 after the first vaccine or placebo injection. This CDR3 spans 12 amino acids. The V and J ends lost 0 bases and 5 bases respectively, with 3 bases between them. Germline-derived CDR1 and CDR2 are SGDLS and YYNGEE. This sequence was found in a person aged 18-65 years who received the Ad26.COV2.S COVID-19 vaccine or a placebo. Sequencing was performed on peripheral blood, taken in a trial of Ad26.COV2.S vaccine versus placebo. The chain carries TRBV9 and TRBJ2-1, with D unresolved. CDR3 amino acids: CASSVDNNEQFF. As DNA, the CDR3 is TGTGCCAGCAGCGTAGACAACAATGAGCAGTTCTTC. Complete variable domain (other parts from reference TRBV9 and TRBJ2-1): DSGVTQTPKHLITATGQRVTLRCSPRSGDLSVYWYQQSLDQGLQFLIQYYNGEERAKGNILERFSAQQFPDLHSELNLSSLELGDSALYFCASSVDNNEQFFGPGTRLTVL.